This TCR beta chain was found in a study of cytomegalovirus exposure and HLA in healthy donors. Study-level findings and limits: TCR beta chains numbering 164 were designated cytomegalovirus-associated. High specificity and sensitivity for cytomegalovirus status were reported for the classifier. Despite most TCR sequences being rare, some public TCRs occurred in many donors. First-cohort TCR clusters tended to co-occur in the 90 to 150 validation repertoires, a later analysis found.

TCRdb's table, derived via immunoSEQ multiplex PCR, lists solely in-frame clones and lacks some. This table has about 140,000 clones, around four fifths appearing once. Remarks on this clone: Its antigen remains unknown.

Trimming cost V 0 bases and J 0 bases, with 13 bases left between them. The CDR3 totals 17 residues. Per the germline V gene, CDR1 is SGDLS and CDR2 is YYNGEE. Input material: PBMCs. J is TRBJ1-3 and V is TRBV9; D remains unclear. The receptor was isolated from a woman aged 25 to 45 in good health and CMV-seronegative. This CDR3 reads CASSVEAQALSGNTIYF. CDR3 DNA: TGTGCCAGCAGCGTAGAGGCCCAGGCCCTCTCTGGAAACACCATATATTTT.